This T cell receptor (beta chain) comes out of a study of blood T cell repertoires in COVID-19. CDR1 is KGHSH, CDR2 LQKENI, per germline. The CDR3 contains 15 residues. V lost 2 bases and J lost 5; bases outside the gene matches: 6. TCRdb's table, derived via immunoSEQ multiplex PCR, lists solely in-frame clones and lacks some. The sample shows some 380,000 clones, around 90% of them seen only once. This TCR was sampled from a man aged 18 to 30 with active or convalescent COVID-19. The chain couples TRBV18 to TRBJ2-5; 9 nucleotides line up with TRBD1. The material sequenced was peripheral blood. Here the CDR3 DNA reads TGTGCCAGCTCACCAAGGACAGGGGAGGGTGAGACCCAGTACTTC. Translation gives CASSPRTGEGETQYF.